This record looks at one TCR beta chain sequence and its context. Which antigen it targets is not known. No base-level quality is on record; no much larger clone is a single base apart. This entry comes from a study of vaccination and CD4 T cells after COVID-19 (dated by TCRdb to between 2020 and 2023). Broadly, across the study: Every convalescent patient had a positive nasal swab PCR test for SARS-CoV-2, with mild disease in eight to ten patients and severe disease in one. Post-COVID blood samples from convalescent patients were collected a median of around 100 days after diagnosis, with a range of roughly 35 to 180 days. The convalescent cohort comprised six males and four females, including two Hispanic individuals, seven Caucasians, two Asians and one multiracial person. Participants got two doses of the Pfizer-BioNTech BNT162b2 vaccine (n=8) or two doses of the Moderna mRNA-1273 vaccine (n=2). Control cultures used a CEFX viral epitope pool as positive control, an HIV-1 Nef peptide pool as negative control, or no peptide. The time from the second vaccine dose to post-vaccine blood sampling had a median of roughly 72 days and ranged from about 14 to 241 days. The spike-specific CD4+ TCR repertoire was compared before and after mRNA vaccination in about nine COVID-19 convalescent patients and a handful of infection-naive healthy vaccine recipients. The cultures were stimulated with overlapping spike peptide pools from SARS-CoV-2 and from the common cold coronaviruses HCoV-NL63, HCoV-OC43 and HCoV-229E. Beyond this particular receptor, the publication reports: Nearly all vaccine-specific clones in convalescent patients (304 of 307) were mono-reactive for SARS-CoV-2 spike rather than cross-reactive with common cold coronaviruses. The number of convalescent patients in the study was relatively small, and the study did not examine early timepoints following natural infection. In convalescent patients, a median approximately 83% of post-vaccine SARS-CoV-2-reactive clones were detected only after vaccination, suggesting vaccine-specific priming. The median number of SARS-CoV-2-reactive clonotypes rose from fewer than 25 after infection to approximately 41 after vaccination, but the change was not significant.

Taken from the germline V gene, the CDR1 and CDR2 loops are MNHNS and SASEGT. Trimming removed 6 bases from V and 8 bases from J, leaving 16 bases between the germline ends. The CDR3 runs 14 residues from the cysteine to the phenylalanine. Just the 42-base CDR3 DNA is kept, in frame starting at base 1. The treatment or condition label, read with the paper, signifies: approximately 9-day PBMC culture with coronavirus spike peptide pools or control peptides (ViraFEST assay). The study used the ViraFEST assay, which expanded antigen-specific T cells with peptide pools and then identified expanded clonotypes by TCR sequencing. The convalescent patients' positive SARS-CoV-2 PCR tests were from March to December 2020, which was before the Alpha, Beta and Delta variants emerged in the United States. PBMCs were cultured at around 2 million per well in IMDM supplemented with approximately 5% human AB serum and 9 to 10 IU/ml IL-2, with approximately 10 ug/ml peptide pools added. On days 3 and 7, half of the culture medium was replaced with fresh IL-2-containing medium. Once the cells had been in culture for 10 days, the EasySep CD4+ T cell isolation kit was used to isolate CD4+ T cells by negative selection. Ficoll-Paque Plus gradient centrifugation was used to isolate PBMCs from whole blood, and the isolated PBMCs were then either used fresh or cryopreserved at -140C. In general, triplicate wells were set up for every culture condition.

Receptors were amplified or captured by PCR. At the Johns Hopkins FTIC core, DNA from the cultured CD4+ T cells underwent TCR sequencing with the Oncomine TCR Beta short-read assay. The QIAamp micro DNA kit was used to extract genomic DNA from the cultured CD4+ T cells. Oncomine TCR Beta libraries made from cultured CD4+ T cells were pooled using unique dual indexes and sequenced on an Illumina iSeq 100. The study's own analysis went as follows. Non-productive sequences were removed, and CDR3s not starting with C, not ending with F or W, or shorter than 7 amino acids were discarded. Antigen-specific clonotypes were identified with the MANAFEST web application by comparing peptide-stimulated wells with reference and other culture wells. For a clone to be called positive, the clone needed an FDR below 0.05, an odds ratio above 5, and a productive frequency above 0.1% in at least two of three replicate wells. A clonotype counted as cross-reactive if it showed significant expansion both in the SARS-CoV-2 spike wells and in at least one common cold coronavirus spike condition. Using R version 3.6.1, CDR3 homology was evaluated through Levenshtein distances (stringdist) along with unrooted phylogenetic trees (ape). TCRdb handled the public reads itself, with Q25 trimming in fastp and clone calling in MiXCR, and kept productive beta chains. Each CDR3 protein appears once, grouped with its most common genes and DNA. It is TCRdb's table, rather than the study itself, that gives the V and J calls and clone size. This sample comprises more than 9,000 distinct CDR3 sequences, almost 65% of them detected only once. 34% of the sample belongs to the ten largest clones.

Sequences were obtained from CD4+ T cells from blood, cultured in vitro. The sequence came from a human donor who had recovered from COVID-19. This sequence uses TRBV6-1 and TRBJ2-2, with the D gene not clear enough to name. The CDR3 region reads CASSGSNRVGELFF. The bases are TGTGCCAGCAGCGGATCCAACAGAGTAGGGGAGCTGTTTTTT.